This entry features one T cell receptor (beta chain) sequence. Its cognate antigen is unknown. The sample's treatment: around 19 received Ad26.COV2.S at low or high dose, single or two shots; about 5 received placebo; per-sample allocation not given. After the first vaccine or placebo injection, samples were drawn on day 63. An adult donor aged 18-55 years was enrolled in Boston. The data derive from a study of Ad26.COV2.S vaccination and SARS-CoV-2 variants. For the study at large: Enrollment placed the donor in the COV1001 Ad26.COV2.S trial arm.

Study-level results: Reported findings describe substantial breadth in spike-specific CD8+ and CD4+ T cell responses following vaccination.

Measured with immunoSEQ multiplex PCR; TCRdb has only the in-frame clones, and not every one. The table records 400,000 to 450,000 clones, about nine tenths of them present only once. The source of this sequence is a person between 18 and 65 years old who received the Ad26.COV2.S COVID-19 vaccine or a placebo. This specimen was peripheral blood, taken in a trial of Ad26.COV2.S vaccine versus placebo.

The CDR3 spells CASRQYGLSIFHGYTF. CDR3 DNA sequence: TGTGCCAGCAGACAGTATGGTCTCTCGATATTTCATGGCTACACCTTC. The chain has TRBV27 and TRBJ1-2; unclear D gene. V was shortened by 6 bases and J by 6 bases, with 23 bases between the two germline ends. Germline loops: CDR1 MNHEY, CDR2 SMNVEV (reference sequence). This CDR3 is 16 amino acids long.